The TCR beta chain under discussion was sequenced for a study of T cells in localized non-small cell lung cancer. Findings and caveats of the study: Uninvolved adjacent lung had the highest recorded T cell clonality, with tumor below it. Longer overall survival was linked to higher blood T cell density. A median of 57 clones ranked among the top 100 in tumor appeared in adjacent lung.

Only in-frame clones appear in the TCRdb table, and some are missing; sequencing was by immunoSEQ multiplex PCR. The profile covers around 15,000 clones, with about 92% appearing a single time and 2.5% to 3% taken by the ten largest. A note on this clone: The antigen is undetermined.

CDR1 SGHVS and CDR2 FNYEAQ come from the germline V gene. V shed 6 bases, J shed 2 bases, and the junction held 9 bases outside the gene matches. The CDR3 contains 16 residues. The sequence came from a man aged 40 to 75 with stage III lung adenocarcinoma. The sequences come from peripheral blood mononuclear cells, collected before any cancer treatment. The chain combines TRBV7-6 with TRBJ2-3; 9 positions agree with TRBD2. The CDR3 nucleotides read TGTGCCAGCAGTCCATTAGCGGGAGTGCCCACAGATACGCAGTATTTT. The encoded protein is CASSPLAGVPTDTQYF.